This T cell receptor (beta chain) was captured in a study of OX40 agonist ivuxolimab in advanced cancers. Method: immunoSEQ multiplex PCR; TCRdb's copy keeps in-frame clones and lacks some. The sample holds about 43,000 clones, 80% seen once. V shed 1 base and J shed 1 base, with 8 bases lying between them. This CDR3 region has 14 residues. Germline V gene lookup returns CDR1 SGDLS and CDR2 YYNGEE. The sample consisted of CD4+ or CD8+ T cells sorted from blood, taken in a trial of the OX40 agonist ivuxolimab. This clonotype originated in an adult with an advanced solid tumor such as melanoma, head and neck, liver or kidney cancer. The chain links TRBV9 to TRBJ1-2; perhaps TRBD1 as D (5 bases). Here the CDR3 DNA reads TGTGCCAGCAGCGTAACAGGCAGTAACTATGGCTACACCTTC. It is translated as CASSVTGSNYGYTF.